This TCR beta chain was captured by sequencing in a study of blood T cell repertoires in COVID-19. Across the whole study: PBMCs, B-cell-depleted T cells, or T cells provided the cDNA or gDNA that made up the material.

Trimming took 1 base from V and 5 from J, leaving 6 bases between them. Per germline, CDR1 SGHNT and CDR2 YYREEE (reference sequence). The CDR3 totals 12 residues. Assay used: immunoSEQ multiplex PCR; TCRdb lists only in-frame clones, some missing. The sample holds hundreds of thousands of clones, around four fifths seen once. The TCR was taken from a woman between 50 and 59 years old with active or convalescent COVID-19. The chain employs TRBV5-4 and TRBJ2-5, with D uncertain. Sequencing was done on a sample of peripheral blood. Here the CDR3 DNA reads TGTGCCAGCAGCTTGCCATTGGAGACCCAGTACTTC. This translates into CASSLPLETQYF.